A selection of T cell receptor beta chains follows, all from one sample in a study of blood T cells in healthy people across ages. Each CDR3 protein is one row after TCRdb ran MiXCR on the 5' RACE reads. The sample lists around 1,100,000 distinct CDR3 sequences; roughly two fifths were seen once. Sequenced input: blood. These receptors came from a man younger than 30 in good health. The CDR3 runs from the conserved cysteine through the conserved F or W. The D gene is left open where the match is weak. Only part of the rows carry a size: once, few, many, or a class if the clone is expanded.

J	V	size	D	DNA	CDR3
TRBJ1-1	TRBV12-3/TRBV12-4	.	TRBD1	TGTGCCAGCTCTCGGACAGGGAAAACTGAAGCTTTCTTT	CASSRTGKTEAFF
TRBJ2-3	TRBV3-1	few	.	TGTGCCAGCAGCCAACAACGGACAGGCACAGATACGCAGTATTTT	CASSQQRTGTDTQYF
TRBJ1-4	TRBV5-1	few	.	TGCGCCAGCAGCGCCGGGACTCGGGGAACTAATGAAAAACTGTTTTTT	CASSAGTRGTNEKLFF
TRBJ2-3	TRBV3-1	.	TRBD2	TGTGCCAGCAGCCATGGACTAGCGGAGACAGATACGCAGTATTTT	CASSHGLAETDTQYF
TRBJ1-1	TRBV4-3	.	.	TGCGCCAGCAGCCAATTTGGTAATAAGGAAGCTTTCTTT	CASSQFGNKEAFF
TRBJ2-3	TRBV4-1	.	.	TGCGCCAGCACCCACTTATCTAGCACAGATACGCAGTATTTT	CASTHLSSTDTQYF
TRBJ2-7	TRBV6-2/TRBV6-3	.	TRBD1	TGTGCCAGCAGTTCCCCGGGGGACAGGGGGTCCTACGAGCAGTACTTC	CASSSPGDRGSYEQYF
TRBJ2-1	TRBV6-2/TRBV6-3	.	TRBD2	TGTGCCAGCAGCCCCGTTTTAGCGGGGGGATACAATGAGCAGTTCTTC	CASSPVLAGGYNEQFF
TRBJ1-2	TRBV4-3	many	.	TGCGCCAGCAGCCAAGATCTTCAATTAGGTGGCTACACCTTC	CASSQDLQLGGYTF
TRBJ2-5	TRBV5-1	.	TRBD2	TGCGCCAGCAGCTTCATCCAGACTAGCGGGGGGAAAAGTGAGCAGTACTTC	CASSFIQTSGGKSEQYF
TRBJ1-4	TRBV20-1	.	.	TGCAGTGCCAAGGGGGACGCAACTAATGAAAAACTGTTTTTT	CSAKGDATNEKLFF
TRBJ2-3	TRBV12-3/TRBV12-4	.	.	TGTGCCAGCAGTCCCTTACAGGGTAGCACAGATACGCAGTATTTT	CASSPLQGSTDTQYF
TRBJ1-1	TRBV7-2	.	TRBD1	TGTGCCAGCAGCTTAGGGGGACAGGGTGGAACTGAAGCTTTCTTT	CASSLGGQGGTEAFF
TRBJ2-7	TRBV2	once	.	TGTGCCAGCAGGTGGACAGAGGGGCCCGAGCAGTACTTC	CASRWTEGPEQYF
TRBJ2-3	TRBV20-1	.	.	TGCAGTGCTAGCACCGGGGGCGCTCAGGCAGATACGCAGTATTTT	CSASTGGAQADTQYF
TRBJ2-3	TRBV15	few	.	TGTGCCACCAGCAGGGCCTATAGCGGATCCACAGATACGCAGTATTTT	CATSRAYSGSTDTQYF
TRBJ1-5	TRBV27	.	TRBD1	TGTGCCAGCAGTTTATTGGGGACAGGGCCCACTAGCAATCAGCCCCAGCATTTT	CASSLLGTGPTSNQPQHF